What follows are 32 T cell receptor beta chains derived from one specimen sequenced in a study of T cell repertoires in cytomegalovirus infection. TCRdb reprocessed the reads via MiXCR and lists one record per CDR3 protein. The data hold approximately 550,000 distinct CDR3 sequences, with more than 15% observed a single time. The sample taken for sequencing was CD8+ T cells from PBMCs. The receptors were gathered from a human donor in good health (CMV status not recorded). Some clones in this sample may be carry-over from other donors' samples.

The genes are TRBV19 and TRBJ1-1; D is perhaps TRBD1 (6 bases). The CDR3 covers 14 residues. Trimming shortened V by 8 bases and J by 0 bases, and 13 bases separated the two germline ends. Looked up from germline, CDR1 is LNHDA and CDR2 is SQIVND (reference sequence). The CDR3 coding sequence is TGTGCCAGTCTCCAAGGGGGAATGAACACTGAAGCTTTCTTT. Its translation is CASLQGGMNTEAFF. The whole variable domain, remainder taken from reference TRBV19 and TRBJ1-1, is DGGITQSPKYLFRKEGQNVTLSCEQNLNHDAMYWYRQDPGQGLRLIYYSQIVNDFQKGDIAEGYSVSREKKESFPLTVTSAQKNPTAFYLCASLQGGMNTEAFFGQGTRLTVV.

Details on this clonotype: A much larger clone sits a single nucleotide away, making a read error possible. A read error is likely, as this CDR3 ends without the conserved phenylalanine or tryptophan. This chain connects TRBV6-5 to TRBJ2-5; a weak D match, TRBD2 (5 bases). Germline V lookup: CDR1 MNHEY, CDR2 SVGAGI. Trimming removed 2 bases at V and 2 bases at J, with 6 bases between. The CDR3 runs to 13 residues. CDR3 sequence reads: CASSYGGQETQYL. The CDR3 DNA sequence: TGTGCCAGCAGTTACGGCGGGCAAGAGACCCAGTACTTA.

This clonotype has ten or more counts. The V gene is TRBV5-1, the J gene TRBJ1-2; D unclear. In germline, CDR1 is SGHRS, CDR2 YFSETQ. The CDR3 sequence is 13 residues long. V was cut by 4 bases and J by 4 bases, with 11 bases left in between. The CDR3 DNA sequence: TGCGCCAGCAGCGCGCCTTCCCGCTATGGCTACACCTTC. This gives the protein CASSAPSRYGYTF.

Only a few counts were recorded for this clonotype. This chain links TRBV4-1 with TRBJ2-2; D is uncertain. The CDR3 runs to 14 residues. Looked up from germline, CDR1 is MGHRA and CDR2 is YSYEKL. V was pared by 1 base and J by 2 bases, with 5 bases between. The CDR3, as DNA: TGCGCCAGCAGCCAAGCTCTTAACACCGGGGAGCTGTTTTTT. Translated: CASSQALNTGELFF.

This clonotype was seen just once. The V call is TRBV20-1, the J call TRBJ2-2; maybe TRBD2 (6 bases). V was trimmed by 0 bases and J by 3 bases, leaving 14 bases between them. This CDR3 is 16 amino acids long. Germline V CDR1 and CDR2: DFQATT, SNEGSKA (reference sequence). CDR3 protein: CSARELGGRYTGELFF. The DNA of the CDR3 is TGCAGTGCTAGAGAATTAGGAGGGAGATACACCGGGGAGCTGTTTTTT.

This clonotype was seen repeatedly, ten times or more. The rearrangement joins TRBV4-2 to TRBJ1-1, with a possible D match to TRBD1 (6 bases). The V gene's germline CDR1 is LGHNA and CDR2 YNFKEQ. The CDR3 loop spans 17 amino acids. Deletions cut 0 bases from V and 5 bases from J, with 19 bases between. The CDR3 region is CASSQEILTGTLTEAFF. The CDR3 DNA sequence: TGTGCCAGCAGCCAAGAGATATTAACAGGGACCCTTACTGAAGCTTTCTTT.

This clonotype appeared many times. The CDR3 region is CASSNRDRDYEQYF. The CDR3 coding sequence is TGTGCCAGCAGCAACCGGGACAGGGACTACGAGCAGTACTTC. The chain couples TRBV28 to TRBJ2-7, with TRBD1 identical over 9 bases. Germline CDR1 and CDR2: MDHEN and SYDVKM. The V segment lost 6 bases and the J segment 3 bases; nucleotides outside the gene matches: 6. This CDR3 spans 14 amino acids.

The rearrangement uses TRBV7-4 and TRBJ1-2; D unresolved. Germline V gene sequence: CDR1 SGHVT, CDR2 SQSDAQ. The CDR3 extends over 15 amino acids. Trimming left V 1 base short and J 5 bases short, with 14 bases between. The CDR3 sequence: CASSLGAGVAYGYTF. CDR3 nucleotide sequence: TGTGCCAGCAGCTTAGGGGCAGGAGTCGCATATGGCTACACCTTC. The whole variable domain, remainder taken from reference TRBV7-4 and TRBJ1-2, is GAGVSQSPRYKVAKRGRDVALRCDSISGHVTLYWYRQTLGQGSEVLTYSQSDAQRDKSGRPSGRFSAERPERSVSTLKIQRTEQGDSAVYLCASSLGAGVAYGYTFGSGTRLTVV.

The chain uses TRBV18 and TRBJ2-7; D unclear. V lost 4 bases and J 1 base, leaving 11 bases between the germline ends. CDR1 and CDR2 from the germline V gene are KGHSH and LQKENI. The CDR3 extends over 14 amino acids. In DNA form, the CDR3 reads TGTGCCAGCTCACAGGGAATCAGTTCCTACGAGCAGTACTTC. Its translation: CASSQGISSYEQYF.

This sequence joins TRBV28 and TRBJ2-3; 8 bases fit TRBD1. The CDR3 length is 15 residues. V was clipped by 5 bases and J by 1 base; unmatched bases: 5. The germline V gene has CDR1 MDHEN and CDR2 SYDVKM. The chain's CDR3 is CASSPGQVRTDTQYF. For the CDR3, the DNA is TGTGCCAGCAGTCCGGGACAGGTTCGCACAGATACGCAGTATTTT.

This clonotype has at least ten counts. The CDR3 coding sequence is TGTGCCAGTTTTCAGCTTCGCCCTGGAAACACCATATATTTT. Translated: CASFQLRPGNTIYF. V and J are TRBV19 and TRBJ1-3; D not certain. The CDR3 totals 14 residues. CDR1 is LNHDA and CDR2 is SQIVND in the germline V gene (reference sequence). The germline V and J ends were trimmed by 8 bases and 2 bases, with 13 bases remaining between them.

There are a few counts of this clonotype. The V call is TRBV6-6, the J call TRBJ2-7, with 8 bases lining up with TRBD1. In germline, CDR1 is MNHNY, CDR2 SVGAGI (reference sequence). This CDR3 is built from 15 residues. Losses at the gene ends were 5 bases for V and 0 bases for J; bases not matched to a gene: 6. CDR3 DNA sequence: TGTGCCAGCAGTACCGGGACAGGCTACTCCTACGAGCAGTACTTC. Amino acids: CASSTGTGYSYEQYF.

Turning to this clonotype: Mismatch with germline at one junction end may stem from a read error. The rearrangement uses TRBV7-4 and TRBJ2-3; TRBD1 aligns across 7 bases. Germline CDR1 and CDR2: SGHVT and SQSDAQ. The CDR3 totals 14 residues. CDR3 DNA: TGTGCAAGCAGCCTTGGGACAGTGTGGGATACGCAGTATTTT. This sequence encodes CASSLGTVWDTQYF.

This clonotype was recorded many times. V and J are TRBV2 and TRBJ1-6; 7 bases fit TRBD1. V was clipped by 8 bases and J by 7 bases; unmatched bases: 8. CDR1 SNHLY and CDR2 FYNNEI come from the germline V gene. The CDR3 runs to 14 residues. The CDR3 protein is CASFETGRNSPLHF. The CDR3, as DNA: TGTGCCAGCTTTGAGACAGGGAGGAATTCACCCCTCCACTTT.

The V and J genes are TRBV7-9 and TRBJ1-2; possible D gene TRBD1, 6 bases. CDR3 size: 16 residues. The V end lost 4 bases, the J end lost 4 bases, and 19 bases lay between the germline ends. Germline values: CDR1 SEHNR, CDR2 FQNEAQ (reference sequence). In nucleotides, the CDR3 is TGTGCCAGCAGCTCCGCCACGAGGGGGGATGGCTATGGCTACACCTTC. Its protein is CASSSATRGDGYGYTF.

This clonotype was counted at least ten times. Here the CDR3 reads CASSIEQEAEAFF. CDR3 sequence (DNA): TGTGCCAGTAGTATCGAACAGGAGGCTGAAGCTTTCTTT. V usage is TRBV19 and J usage is TRBJ1-1; D may be TRBD1 (5 bases). Germline loops: CDR1 LNHDA, CDR2 SQIVND (reference sequence). V was cut by 3 bases and J by 6 bases, with 11 bases left in between. CDR3 length: 13 residues.

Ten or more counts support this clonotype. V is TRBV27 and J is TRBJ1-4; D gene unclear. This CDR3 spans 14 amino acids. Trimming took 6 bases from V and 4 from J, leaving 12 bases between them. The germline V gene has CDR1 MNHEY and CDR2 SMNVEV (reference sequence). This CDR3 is CASSKGGHNEKLFF. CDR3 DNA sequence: TGTGCCAGCAGCAAGGGTGGGCATAATGAAAAACTGTTTTTT.

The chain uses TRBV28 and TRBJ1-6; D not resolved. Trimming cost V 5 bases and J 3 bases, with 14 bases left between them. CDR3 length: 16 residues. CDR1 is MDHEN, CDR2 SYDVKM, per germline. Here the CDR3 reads CASSRTTEGYNSPLHF. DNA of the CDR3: TGTGCCAGCAGTCGGACGACGGAGGGCTATAATTCACCCCTCCACTTT.

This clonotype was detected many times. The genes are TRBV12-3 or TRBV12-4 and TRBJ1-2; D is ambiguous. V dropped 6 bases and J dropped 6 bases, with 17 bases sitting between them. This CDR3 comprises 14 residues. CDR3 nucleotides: TGTGCCAGCAGCCGAACGCCACGGACGGATGGCTACACCTTC. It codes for CASSRTPRTDGYTF.

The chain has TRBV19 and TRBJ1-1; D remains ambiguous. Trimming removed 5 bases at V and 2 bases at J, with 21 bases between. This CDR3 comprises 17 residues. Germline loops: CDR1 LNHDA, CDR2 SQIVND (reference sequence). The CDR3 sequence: CASSSEGRRSVNTEAFF. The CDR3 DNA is TGTGCCAGTAGTTCAGAAGGTAGGAGGTCCGTCAACACTGAAGCTTTCTTT.

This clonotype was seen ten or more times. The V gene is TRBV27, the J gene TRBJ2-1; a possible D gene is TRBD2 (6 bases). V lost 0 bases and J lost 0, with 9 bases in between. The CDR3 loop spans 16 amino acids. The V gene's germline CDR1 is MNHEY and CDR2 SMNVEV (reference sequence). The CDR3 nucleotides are TGTGCCAGCAGTTTATCGCGCGGGACCTCCTACAATGAGCAGTTCTTC. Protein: CASSLSRGTSYNEQFF.

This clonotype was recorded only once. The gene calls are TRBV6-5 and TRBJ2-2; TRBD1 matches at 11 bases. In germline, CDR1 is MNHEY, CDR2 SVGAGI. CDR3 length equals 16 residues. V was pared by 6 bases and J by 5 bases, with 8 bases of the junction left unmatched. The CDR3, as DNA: TGTGCCAGCAGGGACAGGGGGCGGGGATGGACCGGGGAGCTGTTTTTT. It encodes CASRDRGRGWTGELFF.

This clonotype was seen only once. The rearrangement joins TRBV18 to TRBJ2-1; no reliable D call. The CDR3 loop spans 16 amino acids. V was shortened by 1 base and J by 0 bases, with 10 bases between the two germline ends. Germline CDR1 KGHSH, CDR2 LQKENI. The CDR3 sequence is CASSPLQPSSYNEQFF. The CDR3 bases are TGTGCCAGCTCACCACTACAGCCGAGCTCCTACAATGAGCAGTTCTTC.

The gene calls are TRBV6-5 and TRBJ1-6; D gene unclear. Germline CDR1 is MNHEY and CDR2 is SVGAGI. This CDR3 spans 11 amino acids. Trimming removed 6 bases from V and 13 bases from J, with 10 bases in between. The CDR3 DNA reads TGTGCCAGCAGCGGTCTAGGTCCCCTCCACTTT. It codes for CASSGLGPLHF.

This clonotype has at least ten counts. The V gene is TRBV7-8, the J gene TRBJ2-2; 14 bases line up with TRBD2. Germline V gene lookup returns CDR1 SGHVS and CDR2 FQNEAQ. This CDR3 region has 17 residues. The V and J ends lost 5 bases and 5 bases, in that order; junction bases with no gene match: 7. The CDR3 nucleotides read TGTGCCAGCAGCCCGGGACTAGCGGGGGAGAGGACCGGGGAGCTGTTTTTT. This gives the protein CASSPGLAGERTGELFF.

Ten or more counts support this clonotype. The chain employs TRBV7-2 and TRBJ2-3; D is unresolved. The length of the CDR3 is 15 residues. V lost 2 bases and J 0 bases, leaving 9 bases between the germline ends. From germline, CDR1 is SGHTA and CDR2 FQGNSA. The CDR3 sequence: CASSLTSSSTDTQYF. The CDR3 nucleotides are TGTGCCAGCAGCTTAACCAGCAGTAGCACAGATACGCAGTATTTT. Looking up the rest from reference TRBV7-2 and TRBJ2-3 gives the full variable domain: GAGVSQSPSNKVTEKGKDVELRCDPISGHTALYWYRQSLGQGLEFLIYFQGNSAPDKSGLPSDRFSAERTGGSVSTLTIQRTQQEDSAVYLCASSLTSSSTDTQYFGPGTRLTVL.

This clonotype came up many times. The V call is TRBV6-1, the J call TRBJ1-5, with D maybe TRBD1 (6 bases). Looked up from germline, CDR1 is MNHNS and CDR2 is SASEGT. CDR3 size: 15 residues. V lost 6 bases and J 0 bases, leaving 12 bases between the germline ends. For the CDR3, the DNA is TGTGCCAGCAGCGTATGGACAGATAGCAATCAGCCCCAGCATTTT. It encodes CASSVWTDSNQPQHF.

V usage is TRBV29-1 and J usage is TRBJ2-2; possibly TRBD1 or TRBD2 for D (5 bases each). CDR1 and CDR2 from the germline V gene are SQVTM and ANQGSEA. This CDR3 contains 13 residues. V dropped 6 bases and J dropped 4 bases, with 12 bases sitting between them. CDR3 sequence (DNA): TGCAGCGTGGGCAGGGACGGCACCGGGGAGCTGTTTTTT. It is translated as CSVGRDGTGELFF.

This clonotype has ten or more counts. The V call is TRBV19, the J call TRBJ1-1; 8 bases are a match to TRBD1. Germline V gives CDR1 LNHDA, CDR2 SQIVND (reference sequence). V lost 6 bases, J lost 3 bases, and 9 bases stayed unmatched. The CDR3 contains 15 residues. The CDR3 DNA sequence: TGTGCCAGTAGCACGACCCAGGGGGCTGACACTGAAGCTTTCTTT. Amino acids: CASSTTQGADTEAFF.

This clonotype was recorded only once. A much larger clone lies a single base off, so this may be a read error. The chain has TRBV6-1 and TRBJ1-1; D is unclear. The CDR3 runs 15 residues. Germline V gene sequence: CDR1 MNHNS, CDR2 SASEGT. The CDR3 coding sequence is TGTGCCATCAGTGGGTTACTACGGGGTAACACTGAAGCTTTCTTT. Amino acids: CAISGLLRGNTEAFF.

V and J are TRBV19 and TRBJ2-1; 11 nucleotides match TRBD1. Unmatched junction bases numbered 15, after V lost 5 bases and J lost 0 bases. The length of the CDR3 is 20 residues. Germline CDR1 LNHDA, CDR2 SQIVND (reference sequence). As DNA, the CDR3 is TGTGCCAGTAGTCCGAGGAGGACAGGGGGCGAAAGTAGCTCCTACAATGAGCAGTTCTTC. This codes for CASSPRRTGGESSSYNEQFF.

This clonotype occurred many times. CDR3 DNA sequence: TGTGCCAGCAGAGATAGCTCGGGTCACAATGAGCAGTTCTTC. This gives the protein CASRDSSGHNEQFF. The chain employs TRBV6-1 and TRBJ2-1; D unresolved. Germline assignment: CDR1 MNHNS and CDR2 SASEGT. Deletions cut 6 bases from V and 5 bases from J, with 14 bases between. CDR3 length equals 14 residues.